The entry below describes one T cell receptor beta chain. Under the authors' procedure: Amplification with reference gene primers provided the estimates of nucleated cell counts. Produced via immunoSEQ multiplex PCR; TCRdb's table is partial and in-frame only. The V and J calls and the clone size are those of that table, but D and trimming were determined from the DNA. Of 25,000 to 35,000 clones listed, around 89% are singletons. The source of the sample is a study of blood T cell repertoires in COVID-19. Trimming pared 0 bases from V and 7 bases from J, leaving 11 bases between. Germline lookup yields CDR1 SGHNT and CDR2 YYREEE (reference sequence). CDR3 length equals 15 residues.

The sequenced sample consisted of peripheral blood. The chain combines TRBV5-4 with TRBJ1-6, with unresolved D. This clonotype was obtained from a man aged 60-69 years with active COVID-19. This CDR3 reads CASSLGPSGNSPLHF. The DNA of the CDR3 is TGTGCCAGCAGCTTGGGACCGTCCGGGAATTCACCCCTCCACTTT.